This T cell receptor beta chain appears in the sequencing data of a study of T cells in Graves' hyperthyroidism and ophthalmopathy. Patients aged 18 to 65 had newly diagnosed hyperthyroidism of under 2 months' duration. Study-wide results and limits: With a median lead of 6.5 months before onset, the model predicted ophthalmopathy. Expanded thyroid clonotypes (above 0.001) were mostly also found in blood.

RNA transcripts were the template for amplifying TCR beta CDR3 regions. The study used the HTBI primer set for a first-round RT-PCR of the TCR CDR3. TCRdb fed the multiplex PCR reads into MiXCR, producing one record per CDR3 protein. The table lists about 270,000 distinct CDR3 sequences, roughly 15% of them singletons. This clonotype has more than one count but fewer than ten. What it recognizes is unknown. The germline V gene has CDR1 SGDLS and CDR2 YYNGEE. V lost 3 bases, J lost 6 bases, and 4 bases stayed unmatched. The CDR3 extends over 13 amino acids. The sequenced sample consisted of blood. The sequence was collected from a woman aged 45-65 years with Graves' hyperthyroidism that later progressed to Graves' ophthalmopathy. The rearrangement uses TRBV9 and TRBJ2-7; TRBD1 aligns across 9 bases. The CDR3 is CASSGGTGTEQYF. In DNA, the CDR3 is TGTGCCAGCAGCGGCGGGACAGGGACCGAGCAGTACTTC. Complete variable domain (other parts from reference TRBV9 and TRBJ2-7): DSGVTQTPKHLITATGQRVTLRCSPRSGDLSVYWYQQSLDQGLQFLIQYYNGEERAKGNILERFSAQQFPDLHSELNLSSLELGDSALYFCASSGGTGTEQYFGPGTRLTVT.